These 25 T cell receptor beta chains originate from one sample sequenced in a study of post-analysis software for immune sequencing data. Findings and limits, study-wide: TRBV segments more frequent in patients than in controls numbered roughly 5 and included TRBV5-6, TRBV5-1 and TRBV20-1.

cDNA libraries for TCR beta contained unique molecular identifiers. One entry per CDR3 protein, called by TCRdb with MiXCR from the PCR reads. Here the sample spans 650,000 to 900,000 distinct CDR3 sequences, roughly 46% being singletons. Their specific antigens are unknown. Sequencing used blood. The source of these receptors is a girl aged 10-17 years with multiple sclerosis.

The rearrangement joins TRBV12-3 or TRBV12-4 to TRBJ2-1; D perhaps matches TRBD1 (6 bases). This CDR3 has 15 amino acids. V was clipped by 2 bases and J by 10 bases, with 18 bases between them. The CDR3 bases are TGTGCCAGCAGTTTATGGGGTAGGGACACACGGGAGCAGTTCTTC. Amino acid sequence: CASSLWGRDTREQFF.

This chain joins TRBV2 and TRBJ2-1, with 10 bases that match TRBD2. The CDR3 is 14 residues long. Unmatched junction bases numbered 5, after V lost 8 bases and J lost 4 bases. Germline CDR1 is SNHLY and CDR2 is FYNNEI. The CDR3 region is CASQSGRAYNEQFF. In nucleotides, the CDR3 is TGTGCCAGCCAAAGCGGGAGGGCATACAATGAGCAGTTCTTC.

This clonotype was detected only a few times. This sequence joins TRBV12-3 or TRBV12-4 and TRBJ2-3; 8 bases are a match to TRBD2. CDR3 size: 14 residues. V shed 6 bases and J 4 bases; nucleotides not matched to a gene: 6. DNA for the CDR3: TGTGCCAGCAGGGTGACTAGCGTGGCAGATACGCAGTATTTT. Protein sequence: CASRVTSVADTQYF.

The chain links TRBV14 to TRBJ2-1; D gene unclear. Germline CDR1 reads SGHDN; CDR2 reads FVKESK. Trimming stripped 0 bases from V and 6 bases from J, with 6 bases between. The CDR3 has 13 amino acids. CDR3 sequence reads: CASSQDLPNEQFF. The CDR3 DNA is TGTGCCAGCAGCCAAGACCTTCCCAATGAGCAGTTCTTC.

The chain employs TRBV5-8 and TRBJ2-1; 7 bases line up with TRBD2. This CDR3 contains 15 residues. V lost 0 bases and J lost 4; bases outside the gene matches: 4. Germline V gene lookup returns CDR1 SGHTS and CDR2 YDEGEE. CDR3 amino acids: CASSLGLAIYNEQFF. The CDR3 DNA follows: TGTGCCAGCAGCTTGGGACTAGCTATTTACAATGAGCAGTTCTTC.

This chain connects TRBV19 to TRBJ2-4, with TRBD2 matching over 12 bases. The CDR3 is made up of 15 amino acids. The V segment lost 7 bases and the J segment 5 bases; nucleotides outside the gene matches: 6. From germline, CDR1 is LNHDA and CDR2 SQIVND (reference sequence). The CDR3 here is CASTRLAGVENIQYF. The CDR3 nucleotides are TGTGCCAGTACCAGACTAGCGGGAGTTGAAAACATTCAGTACTTC. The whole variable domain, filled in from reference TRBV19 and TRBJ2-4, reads DGGITQSPKYLFRKEGQNVTLSCEQNLNHDAMYWYRQDPGQGLRLIYYSQIVNDFQKGDIAEGYSVSREKKESFPLTVTSAQKNPTAFYLCASTRLAGVENIQYFGAGTRLSVL.

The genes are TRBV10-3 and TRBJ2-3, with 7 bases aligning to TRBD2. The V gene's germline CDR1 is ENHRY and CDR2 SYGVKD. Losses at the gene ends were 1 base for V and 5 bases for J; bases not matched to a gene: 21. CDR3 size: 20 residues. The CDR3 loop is CAISEYSELADPVRGDTQYF. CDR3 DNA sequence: TGTGCCATCAGTGAGTACTCCGAGCTAGCGGACCCCGTGCGTGGAGATACGCAGTATTTT.

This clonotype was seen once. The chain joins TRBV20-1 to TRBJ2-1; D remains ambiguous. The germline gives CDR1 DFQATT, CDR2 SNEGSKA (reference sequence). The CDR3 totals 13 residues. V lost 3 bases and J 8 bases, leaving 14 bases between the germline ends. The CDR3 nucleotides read TGCAGTGCTAGGGGATACAGTATTTATGAGCAGTTCTTC. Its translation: CSARGYSIYEQFF.

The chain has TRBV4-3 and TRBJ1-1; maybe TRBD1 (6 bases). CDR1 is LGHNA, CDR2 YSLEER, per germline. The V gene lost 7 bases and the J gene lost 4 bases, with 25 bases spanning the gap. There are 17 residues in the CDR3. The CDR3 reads CASTLVVTGPVGTEAFF. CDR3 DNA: TGCGCCAGCACCTTAGTGGTCACAGGGCCTGTAGGCACTGAAGCTTTCTTT.

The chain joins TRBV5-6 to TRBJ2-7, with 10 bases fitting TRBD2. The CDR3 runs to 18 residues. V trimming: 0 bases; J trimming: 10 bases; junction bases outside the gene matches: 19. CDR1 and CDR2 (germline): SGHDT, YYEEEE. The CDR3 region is CASSLAKGLAGAFETQYF. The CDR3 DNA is TGTGCCAGCAGCTTGGCCAAAGGTCTAGCGGGAGCGTTTGAAACCCAGTACTTC.

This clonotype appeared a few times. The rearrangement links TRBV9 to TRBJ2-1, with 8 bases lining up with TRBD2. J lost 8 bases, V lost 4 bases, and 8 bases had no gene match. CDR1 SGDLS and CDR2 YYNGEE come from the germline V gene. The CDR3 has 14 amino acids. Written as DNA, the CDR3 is TGTGCCAGCAGCCTCCGAGCGGGAGTCGATGAGCAGTTCTTC. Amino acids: CASSLRAGVDEQFF.

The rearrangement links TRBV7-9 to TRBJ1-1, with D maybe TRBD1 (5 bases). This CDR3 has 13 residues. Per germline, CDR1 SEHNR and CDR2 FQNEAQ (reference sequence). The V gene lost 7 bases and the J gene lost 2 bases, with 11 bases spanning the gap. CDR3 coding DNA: TGTGCCAGCACAGGGAGGGCAAACACTGAAGCTTTCTTT. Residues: CASTGRANTEAFF. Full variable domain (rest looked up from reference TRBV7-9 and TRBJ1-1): DTGVSQNPRHKITKRGQNVTFRCDPISEHNRLYWYRQTLGQGPEFLTYFQNEAQLEKSRLLSDRFSAERPKGSFSTLEIQRTEQGDSAMYLCASTGRANTEAFFGQGTRLTVV.

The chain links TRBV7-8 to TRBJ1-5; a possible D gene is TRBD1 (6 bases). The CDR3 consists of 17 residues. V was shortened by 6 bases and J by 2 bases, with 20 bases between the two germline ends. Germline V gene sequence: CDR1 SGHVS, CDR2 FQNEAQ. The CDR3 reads CASSRPMGGGGNQPQHF. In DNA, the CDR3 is TGTGCCAGCAGTCGCCCGATGGGGGGCGGGGGCAATCAGCCCCAGCATTTT.

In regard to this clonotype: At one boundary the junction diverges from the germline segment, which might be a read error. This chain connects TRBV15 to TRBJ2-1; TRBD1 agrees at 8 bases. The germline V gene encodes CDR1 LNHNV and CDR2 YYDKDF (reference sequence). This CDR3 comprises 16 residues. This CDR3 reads CATSRAWDRSGNGQFF. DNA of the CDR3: TGTGCCACCAGCAGAGCTTGGGACAGGTCTGGGAATGGGCAGTTCTTC.

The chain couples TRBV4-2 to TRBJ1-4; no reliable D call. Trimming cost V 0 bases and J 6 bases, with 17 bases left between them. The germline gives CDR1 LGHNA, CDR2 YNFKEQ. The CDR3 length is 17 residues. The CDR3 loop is CASSQDPEARADEKLFF. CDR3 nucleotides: TGTGCCAGCAGCCAAGATCCGGAGGCAAGGGCGGATGAAAAACTGTTTTTT.

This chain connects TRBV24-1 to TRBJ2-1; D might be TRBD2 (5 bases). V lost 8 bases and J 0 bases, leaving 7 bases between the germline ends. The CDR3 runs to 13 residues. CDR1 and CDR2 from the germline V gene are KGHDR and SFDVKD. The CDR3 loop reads CATTEGSYNEQFF. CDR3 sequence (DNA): TGTGCCACCACCGAGGGCTCCTACAATGAGCAGTTCTTC.

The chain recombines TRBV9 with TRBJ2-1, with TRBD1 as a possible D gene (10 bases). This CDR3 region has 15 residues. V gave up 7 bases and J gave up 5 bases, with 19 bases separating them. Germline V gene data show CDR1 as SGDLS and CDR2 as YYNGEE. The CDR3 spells CASDRGREGNNEQFF. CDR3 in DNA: TGTGCCAGCGACAGGGGGCGGGAGGGCAACAATGAGCAGTTCTTC.

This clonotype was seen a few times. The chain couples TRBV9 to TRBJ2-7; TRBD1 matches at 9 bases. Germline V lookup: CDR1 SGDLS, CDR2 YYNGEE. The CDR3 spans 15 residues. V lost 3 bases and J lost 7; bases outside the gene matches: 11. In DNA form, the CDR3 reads TGTGCCAGCAGCGCCCCGGGACAGGGTCCTTGGGAGCAGTACTTC. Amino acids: CASSAPGQGPWEQYF.

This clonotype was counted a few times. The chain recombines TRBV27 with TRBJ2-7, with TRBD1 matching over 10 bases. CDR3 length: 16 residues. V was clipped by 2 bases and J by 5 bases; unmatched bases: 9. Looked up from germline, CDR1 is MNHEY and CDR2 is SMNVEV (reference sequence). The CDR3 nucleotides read TGTGCCAGCAGTTTAAGGGACAGGGGTGTGGCAGACGAGCAGTACTTC. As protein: CASSLRDRGVADEQYF.

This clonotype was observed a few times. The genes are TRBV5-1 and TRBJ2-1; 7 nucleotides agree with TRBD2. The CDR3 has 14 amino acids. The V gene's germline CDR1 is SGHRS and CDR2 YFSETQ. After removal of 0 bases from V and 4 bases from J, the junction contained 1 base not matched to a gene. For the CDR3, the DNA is TGCGCCAGCAGCTTGGAGCGGGGATACAATGAGCAGTTCTTC. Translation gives CASSLERGYNEQFF.

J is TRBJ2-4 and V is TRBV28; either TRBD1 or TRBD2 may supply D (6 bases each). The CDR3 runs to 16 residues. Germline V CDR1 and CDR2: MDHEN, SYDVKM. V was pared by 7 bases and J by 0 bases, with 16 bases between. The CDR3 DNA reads TGTGCCAGCATGGGGGCAGGGACTCTAGCCAAAAACATTCAGTACTTC. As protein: CASMGAGTLAKNIQYF.

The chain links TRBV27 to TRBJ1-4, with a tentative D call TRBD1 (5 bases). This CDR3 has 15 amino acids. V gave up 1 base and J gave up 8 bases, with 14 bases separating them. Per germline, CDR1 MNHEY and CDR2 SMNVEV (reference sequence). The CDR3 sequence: CASSLWGGPTEKLFF. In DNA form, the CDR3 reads TGTGCCAGCAGTTTATGGGGCGGGCCGACAGAAAAACTGTTTTTT.

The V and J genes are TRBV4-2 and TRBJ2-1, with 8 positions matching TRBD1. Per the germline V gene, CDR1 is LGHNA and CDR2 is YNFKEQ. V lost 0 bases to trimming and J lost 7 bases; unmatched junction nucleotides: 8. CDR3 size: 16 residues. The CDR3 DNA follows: TGTGCCAGCAGCCAAGACTCGGACAGGGTTAGGAATGAGCAGTTCTTC. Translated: CASSQDSDRVRNEQFF.

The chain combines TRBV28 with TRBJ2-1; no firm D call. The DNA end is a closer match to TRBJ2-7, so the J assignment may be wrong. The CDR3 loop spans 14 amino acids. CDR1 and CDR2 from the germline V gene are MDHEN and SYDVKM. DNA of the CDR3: TGTGCCAGCAGTTCTATAGAGGCTCCCTACGAGCAGTACTTC. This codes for CASSSIEAPYEQYF.

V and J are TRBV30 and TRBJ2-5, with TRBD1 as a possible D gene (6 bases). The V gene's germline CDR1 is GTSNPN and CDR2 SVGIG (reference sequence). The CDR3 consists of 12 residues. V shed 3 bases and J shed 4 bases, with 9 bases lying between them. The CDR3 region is CAWSQGLETQYF. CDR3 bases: TGTGCCTGGAGCCAGGGGCTAGAGACCCAGTACTTC. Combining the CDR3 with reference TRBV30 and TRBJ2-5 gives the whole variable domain SQTIHQWPATLVQPVGSPLSLECTVEGTSNPNLYWYRQAAGRGLQLLFYSVGIGQISSEVPQNLSASRPQDRQFILSSKKLLLSDSGFYLCAWSQGLETQYFGPGTRLLVL.